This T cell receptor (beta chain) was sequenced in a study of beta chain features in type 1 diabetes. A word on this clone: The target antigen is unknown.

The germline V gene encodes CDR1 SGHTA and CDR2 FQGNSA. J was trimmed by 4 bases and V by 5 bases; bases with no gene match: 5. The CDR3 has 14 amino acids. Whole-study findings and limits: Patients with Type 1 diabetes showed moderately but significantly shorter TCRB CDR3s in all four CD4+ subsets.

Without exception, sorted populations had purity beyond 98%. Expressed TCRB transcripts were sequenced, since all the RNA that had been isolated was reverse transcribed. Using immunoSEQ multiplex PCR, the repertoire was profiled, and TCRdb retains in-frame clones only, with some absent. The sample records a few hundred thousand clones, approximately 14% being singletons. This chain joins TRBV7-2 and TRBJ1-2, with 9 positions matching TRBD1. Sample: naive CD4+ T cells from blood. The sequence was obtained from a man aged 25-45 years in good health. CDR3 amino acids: CASSPQTGGYGYTF. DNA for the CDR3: TGTGCCAGCAGCCCCCAGACAGGGGGCTATGGCTACACCTTC.